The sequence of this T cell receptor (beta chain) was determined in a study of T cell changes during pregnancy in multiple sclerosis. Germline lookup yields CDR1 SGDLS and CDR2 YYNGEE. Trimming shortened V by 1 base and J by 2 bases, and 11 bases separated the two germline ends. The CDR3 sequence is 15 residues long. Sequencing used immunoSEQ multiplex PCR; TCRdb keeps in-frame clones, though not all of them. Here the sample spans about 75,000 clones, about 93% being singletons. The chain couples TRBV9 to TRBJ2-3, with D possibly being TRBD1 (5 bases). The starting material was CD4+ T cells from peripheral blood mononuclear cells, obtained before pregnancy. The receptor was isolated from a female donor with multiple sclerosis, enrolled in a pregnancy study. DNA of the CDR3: TGTGCCAGCAGCGTAATGGGGCAGGTCACAGATACGCAGTATTTT. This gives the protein CASSVMGQVTDTQYF.